The present T cell receptor (beta chain) was sequenced within a study of shared clonotypes between healthy human individuals. Study-level points and caveats: Only a few donors were included, so the genetic and exposure-history diversity represented was limited. Among the subsets, naive ones generally showed larger estimated richness than memory ones. A handful of donors had about 5.1% of their naive CD4 clonotypes in common.

Concerning this clone: Its antigen is not known.

Unmatched junction bases numbered 5, after V lost 3 bases and J lost 6 bases. Germline CDR1 SGHAT, CDR2 FQDESV (reference sequence). The CDR3 sequence is 14 residues long. Per the authors' pipeline: As immunoSEQ supplied junction-only sequences (without quality scores), filtering differed. The table came from immunoSEQ multiplex PCR; TCRdb's copy has only in-frame clones and leaves some out. The V and J calls and clone size are taken from that table; D and trimming were inferred from the DNA. This sample has more than 2 million clones; 85% to 95% occur once, and the top ten carry more than 1.5%. Positively selected for CCR7, the CD45RO-negative cells used as naive CD8 cells excluded terminally differentiated effector memory CD45RA+ cells.

This sequence was found in a man in his late teens or twenties in good health. Some clones in this sample may be carry-over from other donors' samples. V gene TRBV11-1 combines with J gene TRBJ2-1; 7 bases map to TRBD2. Sequencing was performed on naive CD8+ T cells from PBMCs. The CDR3: CASSFSSGSNEQFF. CDR3 DNA: TGTGCCAGCAGCTTTTCTAGCGGATCCAATGAGCAGTTCTTC.